Listed below are T cell receptor beta chains from one sample, sequenced in a study of T cells after yellow fever vaccination. TCRdb recomputed calls from the 5' RACE reads with MiXCR, one row per CDR3 protein. The repertoire holds a few hundred thousand distinct CDR3 sequences, with 15% to 20% as singletons. The starting material was PBMCs, obtained 15 days after the yellow fever booster vaccination. The receptor set was obtained from a man aged 30 to 39 who received the YFV17D yellow fever vaccine. CDR3s include the opening cysteine and the closing phenylalanine or tryptophan. Each record gives: CDR3 protein, CDR3 DNA, D gene, CDR3 length, J gene, clone size, V gene. D genes are given only for firm matches. Only part of the rows carry a size: once, few, many, or a class if the clone is expanded.

CSAIASSNQPQHF,TGCAGTGCTATAGCCAGCAGCAATCAGCCCCAGCATTTT,.,13,TRBJ1-5,few,TRBV20-1
CSVVAGTSEQFF,TGCAGCGTTGTGGCAGGGACGAGCGAGCAGTTCTTC,.,12,TRBJ2-1,few,TRBV29-1
CASSSRTSGRVAEQYF,TGTGCCAGCAGTTCTCGGACTAGCGGGAGGGTCGCCGAGCAGTACTTC,TRBD2,16,TRBJ2-7,few,TRBV6-5
CASSQGRASNSPLHF,TGTGCCAGCAGCCAGGGACGGGCATCTAATTCACCCCTCCACTTT,.,15,TRBJ1-6,few,TRBV7-9
CATSSRESSYNEQFF,TGTGCCACCAGCAGTCGGGAGAGCTCCTACAATGAGCAGTTCTTC,.,15,TRBJ2-1,few,TRBV15
CASSTNPRGQGGNEQFF,TGTGCCAGCAGCACGAACCCCAGGGGGCAAGGGGGAAATGAGCAGTTCTTC,TRBD1,17,TRBJ2-1,.,TRBV11-3
CASSIGRRAGELFF,TGTGCCAGTAGTATCGGCCGCCGGGCCGGGGAGCTGTTTTTT,.,14,TRBJ2-2,.,TRBV19
CSAGSPREETQYF,TGCAGTGCAGGATCTCCGAGGGAAGAGACCCAGTACTTC,.,13,TRBJ2-5,.,TRBV20-1
CASSSSLPSYNEQFF,TGTGCCAGCAGCTCTTCTTTGCCTTCCTACAATGAGCAGTTCTTC,.,15,TRBJ2-1,.,TRBV7-2
CASGPGLEASGELFF,TGCGCCAGCGGCCCGGGACTAGAGGCATCCGGGGAGCTGTTTTTT,TRBD2,15,TRBJ2-2,few,TRBV5-1
CASRLDRGYYNEQFF,TGTGCCAGCAGACTGGACAGGGGGTACTACAATGAGCAGTTCTTC,TRBD1,15,TRBJ2-1,few,TRBV11-2
CASSGGLAGYTDTQYF,TGCGCCAGCAGCGGGGGACTAGCGGGTTACACAGATACGCAGTATTTT,TRBD2,16,TRBJ2-3,.,TRBV5-1
CASSPRVSNEQFF,TGCGCCAGCAGTCCTCGGGTATCGAATGAGCAGTTCTTC,.,13,TRBJ2-1,.,TRBV23-1
CASSEAWGRKTQYF,TGTGCCAGTAGCGAGGCCTGGGGTCGTAAGACCCAGTACTTC,.,14,TRBJ2-5,.,TRBV19
CASSRPLIDGVIRGYTF,TGTGCCAGCTCTCGCCCGTTAATCGACGGCGTTATTCGGGGCTACACCTTC,.,17,TRBJ1-2,few,TRBV18
CATSSYSSAGGDNEQFF,TGTGCCACCAGCAGCTACTCTTCTGCGGGGGGCGACAATGAGCAGTTCTTC,TRBD2,17,TRBJ2-1,few,TRBV15
CSVDKAPYEQYF,TGCAGTGTGGACAAGGCCCCCTACGAGCAGTACTTC,.,12,TRBJ2-7,.,TRBV20-1